This T cell receptor (beta chain) derives from a study of blood T cell repertoires in COVID-19. Produced via immunoSEQ multiplex PCR; TCRdb's table is partial and in-frame only. The sample lists around 200,000 clones, 75% to 90% occurring once. V was trimmed by 8 bases and J by 6 bases, leaving 10 bases between them. Germline loops: CDR1 SEHNR, CDR2 FQNEAQ (reference sequence). The CDR3 length is 11 residues. The sequenced material came from peripheral blood. The receptor's source is a human donor with active or convalescent COVID-19. The donor label of this sample is uncertain. The V and J genes are TRBV7-9 and TRBJ1-2, with D maybe TRBD1 (5 bases). The CDR3 here is CASHGADGYTF. The CDR3 region has the DNA TGTGCCAGCCATGGGGCGGATGGCTACACCTTC.